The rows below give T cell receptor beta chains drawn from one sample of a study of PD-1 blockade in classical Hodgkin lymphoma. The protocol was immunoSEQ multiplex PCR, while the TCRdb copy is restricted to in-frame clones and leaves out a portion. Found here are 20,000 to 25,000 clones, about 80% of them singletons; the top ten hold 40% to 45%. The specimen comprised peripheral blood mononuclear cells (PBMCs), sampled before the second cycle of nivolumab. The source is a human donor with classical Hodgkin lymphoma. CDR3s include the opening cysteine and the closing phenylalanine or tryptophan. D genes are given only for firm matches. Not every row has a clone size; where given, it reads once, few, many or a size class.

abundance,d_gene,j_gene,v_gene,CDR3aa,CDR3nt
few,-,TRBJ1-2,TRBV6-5,CASSYTIPLSWYGYTF,TGTGCCAGCAGTTACACCATACCTTTATCTTGGTATGGCTACACCTTC
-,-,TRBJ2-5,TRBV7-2,CASSLVWAGQETQYF,TGTGCCAGCAGCTTAGTGTGGGCCGGCCAAGAGACCCAGTACTTC
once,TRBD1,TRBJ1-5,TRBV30,CAWSSLDRDNQPQHF,TGTGCCTGGAGTTCGCTGGACAGGGACAATCAGCCCCAGCATTTT
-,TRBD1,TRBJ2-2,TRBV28,CASLGTGATGELFF,TGTGCCAGCCTAGGGACAGGGGCCACCGGGGAGCTGTTTTTT
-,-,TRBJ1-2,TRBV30,CAWSRTDGTYGYTF,TGTGCCTGGAGTCGCACGGACGGAACCTATGGCTACACCTTC
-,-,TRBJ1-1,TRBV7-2,CASNLLGAANTEAFF,TGTGCCAGCAACCTCTTAGGGGCGGCTAACACTGAAGCTTTCTTT
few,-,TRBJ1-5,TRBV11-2,CASSPAGEDQPQHF,TGTGCCAGCAGCCCCGCAGGGGAAGATCAGCCCCAGCATTTT
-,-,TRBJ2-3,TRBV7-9,CASNRPDTQYF,TGTGCCAGCAATCGACCAGATACGCAGTATTTT
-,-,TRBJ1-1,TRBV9,CASSPGTDAFF,TGTGCCAGCAGCCCCGGGACGGATGCTTTCTTT
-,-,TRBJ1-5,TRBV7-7,CASSFEARGVNQPQHF,TGTGCCAGCAGTTTCGAAGCACGGGGAGTCAATCAGCCCCAGCATTTT
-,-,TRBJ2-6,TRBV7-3,CASSLTAGTGANVLTF,TGTGCCAGCAGCTTAACGGCAGGGACCGGGGCCAACGTCCTGACTTTC
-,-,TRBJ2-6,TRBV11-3,CASSPSGANVLTF,TGTGCCAGCAGTCCTTCTGGGGCCAACGTCCTGACTTTC
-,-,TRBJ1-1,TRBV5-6,CASSRIPLPGVDTEAFF,TGTGCCAGCAGCCGGATCCCACTACCAGGGGTAGACACTGAAGCTTTCTTT
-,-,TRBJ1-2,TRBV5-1,CASSANFGHLDGYTF,TGCGCCAGCAGCGCCAATTTCGGACATCTGGATGGCTACACCTTC
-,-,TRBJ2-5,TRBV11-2,CASSSDSYTLKTQYF,TGTGCCAGCAGTTCGGACAGCTATACTTTGAAGACCCAGTACTTC
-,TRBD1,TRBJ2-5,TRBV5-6,CASSWTGQETQYF,TGTGCCAGCAGCTGGACAGGCCAAGAGACCCAGTACTTC
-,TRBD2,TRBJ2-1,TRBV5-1,CASSTLSSGSGNEQFF,TGCGCCAGCAGCACTCTGAGTAGCGGGAGCGGGAATGAGCAGTTCTTC
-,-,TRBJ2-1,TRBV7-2,CASSFGRGYEQFF,TGTGCCAGCAGCTTTGGTCGAGGGTATGAGCAGTTCTTC
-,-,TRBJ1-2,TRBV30,CAWSILGAYGYTF,TGTGCCTGGAGTATACTTGGGGCCTATGGCTACACCTTC
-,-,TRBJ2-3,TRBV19,CASSIRGDKDTQYF,TGTGCCAGTAGTATAAGAGGGGATAAAGATACGCAGTATTTT
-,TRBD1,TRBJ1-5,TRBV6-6,CASRPDRGQPQHF,TGTGCCAGCAGGCCCGACAGGGGTCAGCCCCAGCATTTT
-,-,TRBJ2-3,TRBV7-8,CASSPALASGTDTQYF,TGTGCCAGCAGCCCTGCTTTGGCTAGCGGCACAGATACGCAGTATTTT
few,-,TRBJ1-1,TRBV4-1,CASSQDDTGWHNTEAFF,TGCGCCAGCAGCCAAGATGATACAGGCTGGCATAACACTGAAGCTTTCTTT
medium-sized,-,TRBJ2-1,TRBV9,CASSVDLGRNNEQFF,TGTGCCAGCAGCGTAGATCTCGGGAGAAACAATGAGCAGTTCTTC
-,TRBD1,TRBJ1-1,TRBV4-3,CASSQDYRTGEAFF,TGCGCCAGCAGCCAAGATTATCGGACAGGTGAAGCTTTCTTT
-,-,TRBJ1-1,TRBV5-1,CASSLEVNTEAFF,TGCGCCAGCAGCTTGGAAGTGAACACTGAAGCTTTCTTT
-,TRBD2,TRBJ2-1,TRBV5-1,CASSPGGRSSYNEQFF,TGCGCCAGCAGCCCGGGAGGGAGGAGCTCCTACAATGAGCAGTTCTTC
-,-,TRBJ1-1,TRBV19,CASSISVAEAFF,TGTGCCAGTAGTATCTCCGTCGCTGAAGCTTTCTTT
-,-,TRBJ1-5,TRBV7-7,CASSSGPNQPQHF,TGTGCCAGCAGCTCTGGTCCCAATCAGCCCCAGCATTTT
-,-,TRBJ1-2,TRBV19,CASFGTLPGYTF,TGTGCCAGTTTCGGGACACTCCCGGGGTACACCTTC
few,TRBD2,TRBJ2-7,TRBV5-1,CASSLRREGYEQYF,TGCGCCAGCAGCTTGCGTAGGGAGGGGTACGAGCAGTACTTC
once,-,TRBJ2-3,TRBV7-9,CASLRGAADTQYF,TGTGCCAGCCTGAGGGGGGCCGCCGATACGCAGTATTTT
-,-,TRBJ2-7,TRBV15,CATTRDLTYEQYF,TGTGCCACCACACGGGACTTGACCTACGAGCAGTACTTC
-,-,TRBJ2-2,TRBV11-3,CASSYQFTGELFF,TGTGCCAGCAGCTATCAGTTCACCGGGGAGCTGTTTTTT
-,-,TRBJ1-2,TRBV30,CAWSVGGYGYTF,TGTGCCTGGAGTGTGGGGGGGTATGGCTACACCTTC
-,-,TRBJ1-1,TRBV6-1,CASSSSGRWGTEAFF,TGTGCCAGCAGTTCTTCAGGGCGCTGGGGCACTGAAGCTTTCTTT
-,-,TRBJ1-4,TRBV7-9,CASRQGWEGEKLFF,TGTGCCAGCAGACAGGGATGGGAAGGTGAAAAACTGTTTTTT
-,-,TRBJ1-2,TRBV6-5,CASSYDFTGNYGYTF,TGTGCCAGCAGTTACGATTTTACAGGGAACTATGGCTACACCTTC
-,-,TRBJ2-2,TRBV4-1,CASTGQVFGELFF,TGCGCCAGCACGGGGCAGGTATTCGGGGAGCTGTTTTTT
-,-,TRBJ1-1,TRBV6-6,CASRGRTEAFF,TGTGCCAGCAGAGGGAGGACTGAAGCTTTCTTT
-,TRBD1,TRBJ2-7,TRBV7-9,CASSRFRDRGNEQYF,TGTGCCAGCAGCCGATTCCGGGACAGGGGGAACGAGCAGTACTTC
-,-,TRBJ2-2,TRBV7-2,CASSFGATGELFF,TGTGCCAGCAGCTTCGGGGCCACCGGGGAGCTGTTTTTT
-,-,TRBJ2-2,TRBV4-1,CASRKGFSTGELFF,TGCGCCAGCAGAAAGGGGTTTAGCACCGGGGAGCTGTTTTTT
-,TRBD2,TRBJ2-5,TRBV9,CASSVTGLAEQETQYF,TGTGCCAGCAGCGTAACCGGACTAGCGGAACAAGAGACCCAGTACTTC
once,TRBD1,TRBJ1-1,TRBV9,CASSPQTGWYTEAFF,TGTGCCAGCAGCCCTCAGACAGGGTGGTACACTGAAGCTTTCTTT
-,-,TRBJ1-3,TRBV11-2,CASSQASSGNTIYF,TGTGCCAGCAGTCAGGCGAGCTCTGGAAACACCATATATTTT
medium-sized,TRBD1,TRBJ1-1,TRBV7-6,CASSFLTGERSEAFF,TGTGCCAGCAGCTTCCTGACAGGGGAGAGGTCTGAAGCTTTCTTT
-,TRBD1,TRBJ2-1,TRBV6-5,CASSPGWDSNNEQFF,TGTGCCAGCAGCCCCGGGTGGGACAGTAACAATGAGCAGTTCTTC
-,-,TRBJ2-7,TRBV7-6,CASSLAASYEQYF,TGTGCCAGCAGCCTGGCGGCCTCCTACGAGCAGTACTTC
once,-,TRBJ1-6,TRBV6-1,CASSEARRTNSPLHF,TGTGCCAGCAGTGAAGCGCGCCGGACCAATTCACCCCTCCACTTT
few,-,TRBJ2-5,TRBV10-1,CASSENKGYGETQYF,TGCGCCAGCAGTGAGAACAAGGGATATGGGGAGACCCAGTACTTC